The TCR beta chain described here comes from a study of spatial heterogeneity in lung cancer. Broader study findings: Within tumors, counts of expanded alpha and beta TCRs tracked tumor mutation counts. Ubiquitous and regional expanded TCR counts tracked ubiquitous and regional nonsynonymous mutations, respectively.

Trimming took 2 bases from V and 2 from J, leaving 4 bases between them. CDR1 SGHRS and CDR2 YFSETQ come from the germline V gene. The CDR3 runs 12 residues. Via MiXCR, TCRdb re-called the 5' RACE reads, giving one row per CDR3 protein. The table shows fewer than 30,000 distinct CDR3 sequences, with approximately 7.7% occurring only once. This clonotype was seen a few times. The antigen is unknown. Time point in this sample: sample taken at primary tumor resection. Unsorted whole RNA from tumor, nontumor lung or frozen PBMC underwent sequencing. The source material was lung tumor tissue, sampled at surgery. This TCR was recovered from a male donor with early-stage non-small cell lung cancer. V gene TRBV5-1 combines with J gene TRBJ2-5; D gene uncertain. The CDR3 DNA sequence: TGCGCCAGCAGCTTCAGTCAAGAGACCCAGTACTTC. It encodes CASSFSQETQYF.